Following are 23 T cell receptor beta chains from one sample sequenced in a study of cytomegalovirus exposure and HLA in healthy donors. Primers for the PCR totalled 60 Vbeta and 13 Jbeta. Repertoires were generated with immunoSEQ multiplex PCR, while TCRdb's copy carries only in-frame clones and drops some. Among roughly 100,000 clones, roughly 13% were seen once, and the ten largest hold roughly 16%. Source material: PBMCs. The receptor set was obtained from a man aged 35-49 years in good health and CMV-seropositive.

The V and J genes are TRBV10-3 and TRBJ2-7; D is uncertain. V was shortened by 4 bases and J by 7 bases, with 14 bases between the two germline ends. The CDR3 spans 13 residues. Per the germline V gene, CDR1 is ENHRY and CDR2 is SYGVKD. Here the CDR3 DNA reads TGTGCCATCAGTGGTTTTACTGAGAGGGAGCAGTACTTC. It yields the protein CAISGFTEREQYF.

This clone was detected a few times. V and J are TRBV5-3 and TRBJ2-1, with 7 bases that match TRBD2. TRBV5-3 is assigned to the ORF class and has an uncertain function. The CDR3 contains 19 residues. Unmatched junction bases numbered 14, after V lost 2 bases and J lost 0 bases. The CDR3 nucleotides read TGTGCCAGAAGCTTCGTCCCAGCGGGACGGCGGCGCTCCTACAATGAGCAGTTCTTC. Translating gives CARSFVPAGRRRSYNEQFF.

The chain's CDR3 is CAPHRKDRSFYEQYF. DNA of the CDR3: TGTGCCCCCCATAGAAAGGACAGGTCTTTCTACGAGCAGTACTTC. The rearrangement joins TRBV7-2 to TRBJ2-7; 7 bases are shared with TRBD1. The V segment lost 11 bases and the J segment 3 bases; nucleotides outside the gene matches: 16. Germline V gene sequence: CDR1 SGHTA, CDR2 FQGNSA. CDR3 length equals 15 residues.

The V and J genes are TRBV10-1 and TRBJ1-3, with 9 bases matching TRBD1. Unmatched junction bases numbered 19, after V lost 11 bases and J lost 2 bases. Germline CDR1 and CDR2: WNHNN and SYGVQD (reference sequence). The CDR3 length is 18 residues. The CDR3: CAGSGDREATCPGNTIYF. The CDR3 DNA reads as TGCGCCGGCTCTGGGGACAGGGAAGCGACATGCCCTGGAAACACCATATATTTT.

The chain carries TRBV27 and TRBJ1-1, with 8 bases identical to TRBD1. The CDR3 has 14 amino acids. CDR1 is MNHEY, CDR2 SMNVEV, per germline (reference sequence). With V trimmed by 4 bases and J by 5 bases, 6 bases remained unmatched. CDR3 sequence (DNA): TGTGCCAGCAGTTCGTCGACAGGGGAGACTGAAGCTTTCTTT. The encoded protein is CASSSSTGETEAFF.

Worth noting for this clone: Other DNA sequences in this specimen translate into the identical CDR3. The chain carries TRBV6-5 and TRBJ2-7, with 9 nucleotides matching TRBD1. With 0 bases clipped from V and 1 base from J, the junction kept 1 base outside the gene matches. Germline loops: CDR1 MNHEY, CDR2 SVGAGI. The length of the CDR3 is 15 residues. The CDR3: CASSYSGTGSYEQYF. CDR3 bases: TGTGCCAGCAGTTACTCTGGGACAGGGTCCTACGAGCAGTACTTC.

The V and J genes are TRBV19 and TRBJ2-2, with D possibly being TRBD2 (5 bases). The CDR3 sequence is 16 residues long. Germline-derived CDR1 and CDR2 are LNHDA and SQIVND (reference sequence). V lost 6 bases to trimming and J lost 0 bases, with 14 bases between them. The CDR3 protein is CASRGAVHANTGELFF. The CDR3 DNA reads TGTGCCAGTAGAGGAGCGGTCCACGCGAACACCGGGGAGCTGTTTTTT.

This clone was seen only a few times. The chain has TRBV7-9 and TRBJ2-1; 10 nucleotides align to TRBD2. The CDR3 extends over 15 amino acids. Germline CDR1 is SEHNR and CDR2 is FQNEAQ (reference sequence). V shed 1 base and J 4 bases; nucleotides not matched to a gene: 1. DNA for the CDR3: TGTGCCAGCAGCTTAGTGGGACTAGCGTACAATGAGCAGTTCTTC. Translating gives CASSLVGLAYNEQFF. Full variable domain (missing parts from reference TRBV7-9 and TRBJ2-1): DTGVSQNPRHKITKRGQNVTFRCDPISEHNRLYWYRQTLGQGPEFLTYFQNEAQLEKSRLLSDRFSAERPKGSFSTLEIQRTEQGDSAMYLCASSLVGLAYNEQFFGPGTRLTVL.

This clone was counted only a few times. The gene calls are TRBV5-1 and TRBJ2-3; TRBD2 agrees at 7 bases. The V segment lost 1 base and the J segment 2 bases; nucleotides outside the gene matches: 7. This CDR3 spans 16 amino acids. CDR1 is SGHRS, CDR2 YFSETQ, per germline. CDR3 residues: CASSLRLASYTDTQYF. The CDR3 nucleotides read TGCGCCAGCAGCTTGAGACTAGCCTCATACACAGATACGCAGTATTTT.

The sample holds a few counts of this clone. The V gene is TRBV13, the J gene TRBJ2-7; 7 bases are a match to TRBD1. V dropped 6 bases and J dropped 6; count of bases not matched to a gene: 5. CDR3 length equals 12 residues. In germline, CDR1 is PRHDT, CDR2 FYEKMQ (reference sequence). CDR3 sequence (DNA): TGTGCCAGCAGTTACAGGGGTGGCGAGCAGTACTTC. Translating it yields CASSYRGGEQYF.

In its sample, this clone was seen a few times. This chain joins TRBV2 and TRBJ2-5; no clear D gene. The germline V gene has CDR1 SNHLY and CDR2 FYNNEI. CDR3 length: 13 residues. The V and J ends lost 1 base and 4 bases respectively, with 7 bases between them. CDR3 bases: TGTGCCAGCAGTGAAGGGCTAGGAGAGACCCAGTACTTC. Protein sequence: CASSEGLGETQYF.

This clone has more than one count but fewer than ten. The V gene is TRBV6-6, the J gene TRBJ2-7, with 10 bases matching TRBD2. The CDR3 is 16 residues long. With 5 bases clipped from V and 0 bases from J, the junction kept 7 bases outside the gene matches. The V gene's germline CDR1 is MNHNY and CDR2 SVGAGI (reference sequence). As DNA, the CDR3 is TGTGCCAGCAGTAGACTAGCGGGCAAAAGCTCCTACGAGCAGTACTTC. This sequence encodes CASSRLAGKSSYEQYF.

The chain recombines TRBV10-2 with TRBJ2-1; TRBD2 agrees at 9 bases. After removal of 0 bases from V and 7 bases from J, the junction contained 25 bases not matched to a gene. This CDR3 comprises 22 residues. Germline V gene sequence: CDR1 WSHSY, CDR2 SAAADI. The chain's CDR3 is CASSESGWQLDSGGVMNNEQFF. CDR3 coding DNA: TGCGCCAGCAGTGAGTCTGGCTGGCAGTTGGATAGCGGGGGCGTAATGAATAATGAGCAGTTCTTC.

This clone appeared a few times. This sequence joins TRBV7-2 and TRBJ1-5; 8 bases agree with TRBD1. V lost 3 bases, J lost 3 bases, and 4 bases stayed unmatched. The CDR3 has 15 amino acids. CDR1 is SGHTA, CDR2 FQGNSA, per germline. As DNA, the CDR3 is TGTGCCAGCAGCTTGTGGACAGGGAACAATCAGCCCCAGCATTTT. This sequence encodes CASSLWTGNNQPQHF.

There are a few counts of this clone. This chain joins TRBV6-5 and TRBJ1-5; 7 bases map to TRBD1. Germline trimming cut 0 bases from V and 9 bases from J; bases unmatched to any gene: 8. From germline, CDR1 is MNHEY and CDR2 SVGAGI. This CDR3 has 15 residues. CDR3 loop: CASSYSTSGGTPQHF. The CDR3 DNA is TGTGCCAGCAGTTACTCCACTTCAGGGGGGACGCCCCAGCATTTT.

The table lists this clone with a few counts. The CDR3 region is CASSNYRGTQYF. The CDR3 DNA is TGTGCCAGTAGTAACTACCGCGGTACGCAGTATTTT. V is TRBV19 and J is TRBJ2-3; D remains unclear. The CDR3 runs to 12 residues. CDR1 is LNHDA and CDR2 is SQIVND in the germline V gene (reference sequence). The germline V and J ends were trimmed by 4 bases and 8 bases, with 10 bases remaining between them.

The rearrangement joins TRBV4-1 to TRBJ2-1; 10 bases align to TRBD2. This CDR3 contains 17 residues. J lost 6 bases, V lost 4 bases, and 12 bases had no gene match. The germline CDR1 and CDR2 sequences are MGHRA and YSYEKL. In nucleotides, the CDR3 is TGCGCCAGCAGCCGAGGAAGAGCGGGAGGGCTGGCCAATGAGCAGTTCTTC. Its protein product is CASSRGRAGGLANEQFF.

This chain links TRBV27 with TRBJ2-7; maybe TRBD1 (5 bases). V lost 6 bases to trimming and J lost 2 bases, with 20 bases between them. The CDR3 has 16 amino acids. The V gene's germline CDR1 is MNHEY and CDR2 SMNVEV (reference sequence). CDR3 sequence reads: CASRQTITGQTYEQYF. In DNA, the CDR3 is TGTGCCAGCAGACAAACAATAACAGGACAAACCTACGAGCAGTACTTC.

The V and J genes are TRBV9 and TRBJ2-7, with 12 bases that match TRBD2. This CDR3 contains 15 residues. Looked up from germline, CDR1 is SGDLS and CDR2 is YYNGEE. Trimming removed 3 bases from V and 3 bases from J; junction bases left unmatched: 4. CDR3 nucleotide sequence: TGTGCCAGCAGCGCGACTAGCGGGAGTATCTACGAGCAGTACTTC. Translating gives CASSATSGSIYEQYF.

This clone was seen a handful of times. The genes are TRBV11-2 and TRBJ1-1; D unresolved. This CDR3 is built from 13 residues. Between the trimmed V and J ends, which lost 5 bases and 7 bases, there was a span of 14 bases. The germline CDR1 and CDR2 sequences are SGHAT and FQNNGV. The DNA of the CDR3 is TGTGCCAGCAGCCCCAGGCTGGGAGGTGAAGCTTTCTTT. Translated, it gives CASSPRLGGEAFF. Combining the CDR3 with reference TRBV11-2 and TRBJ1-1 gives the whole variable domain EAGVAQSPRYKIIEKRQSVAFWCNPISGHATLYWYQQILGQGPKLLIQFQNNGVVDDSQLPKDRFSAERLKGVDSTLKIQPAKLEDSAVYLCASSPRLGGEAFFGQGTRLTVV.

This clone was seen a handful of times. The chain is built from TRBV7-6 and TRBJ2-5; D is ambiguous. Germline CDR1 reads SGHVS; CDR2 reads FNYEAQ. Between the trimmed V and J ends, which lost 5 bases and 2 bases, there was a span of 9 bases. This CDR3 contains 13 residues. The CDR3 sequence: CASSLAEQETQYF. The CDR3 DNA is TGTGCCAGCAGCCTTGCGGAACAAGAGACCCAGTACTTC.

Only a few counts were recorded for this clone. The rearrangement joins TRBV4-1 to TRBJ1-5, with D perhaps matching TRBD1 (5 bases). V was shortened by 2 bases and J by 5 bases, with 13 bases between the two germline ends. The V gene's germline CDR1 is MGHRA and CDR2 YSYEKL. This CDR3 is built from 15 residues. This CDR3 reads CASSQSPGGYQPQHF. The CDR3 coding sequence is TGCGCCAGCAGCCAATCTCCCGGGGGATATCAGCCCCAGCATTTT.

This clone has a handful of counts. The rearrangement joins TRBV5-1 to TRBJ2-1, with 8 bases that match TRBD2. Germline V lookup: CDR1 SGHRS, CDR2 YFSETQ. V lost 4 bases and J lost 7; bases outside the gene matches: 7. CDR3 length equals 14 residues. CDR3 nucleotide sequence: TGCGCCAGCAGCCCTAGACTAGCGTGGAATGAGCAGTTCTTC. As protein: CASSPRLAWNEQFF.